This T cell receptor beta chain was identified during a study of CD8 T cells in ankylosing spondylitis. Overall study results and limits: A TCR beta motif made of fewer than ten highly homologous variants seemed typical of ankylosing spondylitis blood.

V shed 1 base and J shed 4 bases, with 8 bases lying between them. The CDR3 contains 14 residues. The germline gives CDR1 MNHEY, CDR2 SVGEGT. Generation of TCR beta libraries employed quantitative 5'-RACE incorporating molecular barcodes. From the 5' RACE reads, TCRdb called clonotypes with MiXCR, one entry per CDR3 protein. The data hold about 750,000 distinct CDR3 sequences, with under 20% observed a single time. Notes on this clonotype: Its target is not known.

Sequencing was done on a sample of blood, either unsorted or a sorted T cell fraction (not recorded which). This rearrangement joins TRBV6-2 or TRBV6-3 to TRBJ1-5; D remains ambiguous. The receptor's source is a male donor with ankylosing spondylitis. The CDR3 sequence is CASSYFGPNQPQHF. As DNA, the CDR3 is TGTGCCAGCAGTTACTTTGGGCCGAATCAGCCCCAGCATTTT.